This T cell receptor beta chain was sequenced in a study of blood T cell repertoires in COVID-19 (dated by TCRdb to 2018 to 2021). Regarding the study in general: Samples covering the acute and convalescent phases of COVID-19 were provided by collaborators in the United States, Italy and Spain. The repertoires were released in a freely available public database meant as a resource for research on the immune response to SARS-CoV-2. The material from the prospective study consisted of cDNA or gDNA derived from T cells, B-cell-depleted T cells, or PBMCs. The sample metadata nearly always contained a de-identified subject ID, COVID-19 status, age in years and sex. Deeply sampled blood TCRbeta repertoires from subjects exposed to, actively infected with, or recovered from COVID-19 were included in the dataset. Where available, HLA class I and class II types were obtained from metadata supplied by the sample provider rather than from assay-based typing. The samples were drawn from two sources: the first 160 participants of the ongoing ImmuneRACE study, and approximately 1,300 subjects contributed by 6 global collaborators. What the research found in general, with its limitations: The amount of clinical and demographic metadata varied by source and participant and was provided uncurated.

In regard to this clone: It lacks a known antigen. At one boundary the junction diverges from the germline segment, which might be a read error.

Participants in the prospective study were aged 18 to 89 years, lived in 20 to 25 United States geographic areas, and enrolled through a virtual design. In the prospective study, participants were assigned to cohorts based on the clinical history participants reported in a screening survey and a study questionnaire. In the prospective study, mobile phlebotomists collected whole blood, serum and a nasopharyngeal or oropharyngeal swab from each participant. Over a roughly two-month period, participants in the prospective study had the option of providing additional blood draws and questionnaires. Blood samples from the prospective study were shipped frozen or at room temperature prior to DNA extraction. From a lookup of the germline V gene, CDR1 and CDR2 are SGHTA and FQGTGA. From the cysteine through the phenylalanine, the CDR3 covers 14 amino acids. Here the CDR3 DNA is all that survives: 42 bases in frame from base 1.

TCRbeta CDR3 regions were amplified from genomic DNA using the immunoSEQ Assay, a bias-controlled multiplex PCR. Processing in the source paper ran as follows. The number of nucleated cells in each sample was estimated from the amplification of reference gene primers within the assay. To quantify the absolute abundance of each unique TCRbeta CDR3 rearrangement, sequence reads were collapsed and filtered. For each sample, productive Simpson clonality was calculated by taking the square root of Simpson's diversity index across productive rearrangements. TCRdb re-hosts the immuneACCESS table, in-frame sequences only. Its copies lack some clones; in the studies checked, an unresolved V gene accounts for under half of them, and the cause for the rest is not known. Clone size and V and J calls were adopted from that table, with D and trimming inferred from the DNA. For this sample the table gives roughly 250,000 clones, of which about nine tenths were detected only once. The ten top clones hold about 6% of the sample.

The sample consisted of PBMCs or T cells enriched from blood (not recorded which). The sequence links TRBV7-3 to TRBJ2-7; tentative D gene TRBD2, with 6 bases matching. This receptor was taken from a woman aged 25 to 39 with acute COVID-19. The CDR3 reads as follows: CVSSLIGGSHEQYF. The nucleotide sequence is TGTGTCAGCAGCTTAATTGGGGGGAGCCACGAGCAGTACTTC.